Presented here are 14 T cell receptor beta chains from one specimen sequenced in a study of yellow fever vaccine responses in identical twins. MiXCR, run by TCRdb on the RT-PCR reads, gives a single entry per CDR3 protein. The sample includes approximately 20,000 distinct CDR3 sequences, under 75% of them seen just once. Sequencing used T cells from blood (PBMCs), unsorted or a sorted subset (not recorded which), obtained before or after yellow fever vaccination (not recorded which). The receptor source for this set is a woman between 18 and 29 years old who received the yellow fever vaccine.

This clonotype showed up just a few times. The chain joins TRBV4-1 to TRBJ2-5, with 9 bases that match TRBD1. The V gene end was trimmed by 3 bases and the J gene end by 5 bases; junction bases not matched to a gene: 4. The V gene's germline CDR1 is MGHRA and CDR2 YSYEKL. CDR3 length equals 14 residues. CDR3 sequence: CASSQGQGRETQYF. The CDR3 DNA follows: TGCGCCAGCAGCCAGGGACAGGGACGGGAGACCCAGTACTTC.

V gene TRBV5-4 combines with J gene TRBJ2-3, with TRBD2 identical over 9 bases. V was pared by 0 bases and J by 5 bases, with 7 bases of the junction left unmatched. The CDR3 has 16 residues. Germline CDR1 reads SGHNT; CDR2 reads YYREEE (reference sequence). The CDR3 nucleotides are TGTGCCAGCAGCTTGGGCCTAGCGGGGAGCTTAGATACGCAGTATTTT. Protein sequence: CASSLGLAGSLDTQYF.

The table lists this clonotype with a few counts. The chain is built from TRBV11-3 and TRBJ2-7, with D possibly TRBD2 on 5 matching bases. CDR3 length equals 13 residues. CDR1 SGHNT and CDR2 YENEEA come from the germline V gene. With 1 base removed from V and 4 bases from J, the gap between germline ends came to 8 bases. The CDR3 loop is CASSLGTEYEQYV. CDR3 DNA sequence: TGTGCCAGCAGCTTAGGGACTGAGTACGAGCAGTACGTC.

V is TRBV4-2 and J is TRBJ2-1; 8 bases map to TRBD1. Germline values: CDR1 LGHNA, CDR2 YNFKEQ. The trim removed 1 base at V and 3 bases at J, leaving 2 bases unmatched. The CDR3 is 15 residues long. The CDR3 is CASSQGTGRYNEQFF. The DNA of the CDR3 is TGTGCCAGCAGCCAAGGGACAGGGCGCTACAATGAGCAGTTCTTC.

The rearrangement uses TRBV18 and TRBJ1-1; 8 bases map to TRBD1. Germline CDR1 KGHSH, CDR2 LQKENI. V lost 0 bases and J lost 0; bases outside the gene matches: 6. There are 17 residues in the CDR3. The chain's CDR3 is CASSPPTGEVMNTEAFF. The CDR3, as DNA: TGTGCCAGCTCACCACCGACAGGGGAGGTCATGAACACTGAAGCTTTCTTT.

The V gene is TRBV14, the J gene TRBJ2-5, with 10 bases fitting TRBD1. CDR3 length equals 15 residues. V was pared by 4 bases and J by 4 bases, with 6 bases of the junction left unmatched. Germline loops: CDR1 SGHDN, CDR2 FVKESK. The CDR3 sequence: CASSPLRDRGETQYF. The CDR3 DNA is TGTGCCAGCAGCCCCCTCCGGGACAGGGGAGAGACCCAGTACTTC.

This clonotype was found a few times. The rearrangement uses TRBV10-1 and TRBJ1-2; 10 bases match TRBD1. Unmatched junction bases numbered 1, after V lost 2 bases and J lost 7 bases. Germline CDR1 reads WNHNN; CDR2 reads SYGVQD (reference sequence). CDR3 size: 13 residues. CDR3 sequence reads: CASSEDRGPGYTF. In nucleotides, the CDR3 is TGCGCCAGCAGTGAGGACAGGGGGCCTGGCTACACCTTC.

The chain carries TRBV12-3 or TRBV12-4 and TRBJ1-5, with a possible D match to TRBD1 (5 bases). The CDR3 covers 15 residues. V was trimmed by 4 bases and J by 0 bases, leaving 10 bases between them. CDR3 DNA sequence: TGTGCCAGCAGTTGGGACGTCCCTAGCAATCAGCCCCAGCATTTT. Protein: CASSWDVPSNQPQHF.

This clonotype has a handful of counts. The V call is TRBV7-6, the J call TRBJ2-3; D might be TRBD2 (5 bases). The CDR3 loop spans 14 amino acids. Per the germline V gene, CDR1 is SGHVS and CDR2 is FNYEAQ. V gave up 5 bases and J gave up 2 bases, with 11 bases separating them. The CDR3 DNA sequence: TGTGCCAGCAGCAAGGACGGGATCACAGATACGCAGTATTTT. Its protein is CASSKDGITDTQYF.

This chain's CDR3 is CASSSGSDQPQHF. CDR3 bases: TGCGCCAGCAGCTCCGGGAGCGATCAGCCCCAGCATTTT. The rearrangement uses TRBV5-1 and TRBJ1-5; D is unclear. The CDR3 loop spans 13 amino acids. The V end lost 3 bases, the J end lost 5 bases, and 9 bases lay between the germline ends. CDR1 and CDR2 (germline): SGHRS, YFSETQ.

This clonotype was counted a few times. The rearrangement joins TRBV24-1 to TRBJ2-1, with 8 bases lining up with TRBD2. Trimming removed 7 bases from V and 5 bases from J; junction bases left unmatched: 6. In germline, CDR1 is KGHDR, CDR2 SFDVKD. This CDR3 is 14 amino acids long. CDR3 DNA: TGTGCCACCAGGTCGGGACTAGGGGACAATGAGCAGTTCTTC. The encoded protein is CATRSGLGDNEQFF.

J is TRBJ2-1 and V is TRBV10-3, with 10 bases that match TRBD2. Trimming removed 11 bases from V and 7 bases from J; junction bases left unmatched: 5. CDR3 size: 12 residues. The germline gives CDR1 ENHRY, CDR2 SYGVKD. This CDR3 is CAVGTSVNEQFF. In DNA form, the CDR3 reads TGTGCCGTCGGGACTAGCGTGAATGAGCAGTTCTTC.

This clonotype showed up just a few times. V and J are TRBV6-1 and TRBJ1-1; D not certain. V shed 7 bases and J shed 5 bases, with 14 bases lying between them. CDR1 and CDR2 (germline): MNHNS, SASEGT. The CDR3 covers 13 residues. The DNA of the CDR3 is TGTGCCAGCACCTCGGGGTCACGAACTGAAGCTTTCTTT. Translated: CASTSGSRTEAFF.

In regard to this clonotype: A read error may account for a junction end that differs from germline. This rearrangement joins TRBV7-6 to TRBJ2-1; TRBD2 aligns across 9 bases. This CDR3 has 16 residues. Germline lookup yields CDR1 SGHVS and CDR2 FNYEAQ. The CDR3 nucleotides are TGTACCAGCAGCGCGGGGGCGGGAGGGCCCCTCAATGAGCAGTTCTTC. Encoded protein: CTSSAGAGGPLNEQFF.